This T cell receptor (beta chain) was observed in a study of T-cell memory formation after mild COVID-19 (dated by TCRdb to the early 2020s). General notes on the study: TCR sequence clusters from the two donors were largely donor specific. T-cell clones expanding and contracting after mild COVID-19 in a couple of donors were tracked by longitudinal TCRalpha and TCRbeta repertoire sequencing. Two young, previously healthy adult volunteers made up the cohort, one male and one female.

Ficoll-Paque density gradient centrifugation was the method used to isolate PBMCs. This clonotype was picked up a small number of times. Its antigen target is currently unknown. Nothing much larger sits one base from this clone, and base qualities are not available. Per the germline V gene, LGHNA is the CDR1 and YNFKEQ is the CDR2. The CDR3 spans 16 residues, from the cysteine through the phenylalanine. Of all the DNA, just the CDR3 is kept, 48 bases in frame from base 1. The junction shows trimming of 4 bases on V and 6 bases on J, and the gene matches do not reach 7 bases of it. Overall results and qualifications from the work: Contracting CD4+ clones appeared mostly in the CM and EM memory subsets, whereas CD8+ clones were enriched in EMRA. Balanced CD4/CD8 phenotypes were observed for clones contracting from day 15 to 85, whereas a bias towards CD4+ was observed for a second wave of clones expanding from day 15 to 37. The detection of some responding clones in pre-infection memory suggests that pre-existing cross-reactive memory T cells joined the SARS-CoV-2 response. SARS-CoV-2 specificity was not confirmed for the second-wave clones peaking on day 37. Only a couple of mild cases were covered in the study, and larger cohorts including severe cases with pre-infection samples were considered necessary.

The sequencer listed for this sample is Illumina NovaSeq 6000. Using 5'RACE with constant-segment primers, TCRalpha and TCRbeta cDNA libraries were constructed, with sample barcodes and unique molecular identifiers added in the process. Trizol reagent was used to extract RNA from every sample. Libraries were amplified in two PCR steps, with a second sample barcode and Illumina TruSeq adapters added in the second step. Libraries were sequenced on an Illumina NovaSeq with 2 x 150 bp paired-end reads. For the original study's pipeline: Demultiplexing of reads and collapsing into UMI-guided consensus sequences were performed with migec v1.2.7. Using mixcr v2.1.11, the UMI consensuses were aligned to TRA and TRB V and J templates and assembled into clonotypes. Expanded or contracted clonotypes were those called significant by both edgeR and NoisET, with noise models trained on biological replicates. edgeR calls used a false discovery rate-adjusted p below 0.01 and a log2 fold-change threshold of 1. As an exploratory analysis of dynamics, max-normalized trajectories of the 1000 most abundant clonotypes were examined with PCA combined with hierarchical clustering. Separately sequenced CD4+ and CD8+ repertoires were used to assign a CD4 or CD8 phenotype to each responding clone. Clones were called with MiXCR by TCRdb after fastp trimmed the public reads at Q25, and only in-frame beta chains were retained. All rows with the same CDR3 protein become a single entry with the most common DNA and genes. TCRdb's processing, not the authors', yielded these V and J calls. Recorded for this sample are around 83,000 distinct CDR3 sequences; around a quarter of them occurred a single time. The ten most abundant clones make up around 40% of the sample.

Sequenced material: PBMCs or a T cell subset sorted from them (not recorded which). This receptor was obtained from a man aged 18 to 35 who had mild COVID-19 (a few samples of this study predate the infection). The sample titles of this study are shuffled in the database, so cell type and time point are left out; the donor was told from shared clones. The chain is made from TRBV4-2 and TRBJ2-3, with 13 bases matching TRBD2. This receptor has the CDR3 CASSPGTSGVWDTQYF. In nucleotide form, the sequence is TGTGCCAGCAGCCCGGGGACTAGCGGGGTATGGGATACGCAGTATTTT.